The source of this TCR beta chain is a study of cytomegalovirus exposure and HLA in healthy donors. Findings of the study overall: In a later analysis, compared with equally common non-associated chains, HLA-associated beta chains were more expanded. Later on, an analysis tied 15,000 to 20,000 TCR beta sequences to HLA alleles at 0.05 false discovery rate. Highly shared variants forming one cluster were likely a sequencing artifact.

Both 60 Vbeta primers and 13 Jbeta primers went into the PCR. TCRdb's copy holds only in-frame clones and misses some; the assay was immunoSEQ multiplex PCR. This sample has about 150,000 clones, with approximately 78% found just once. Comments on this clone: Its target is unknown.

Per germline, CDR1 SGHVS and CDR2 FQNEAQ. The CDR3 extends over 16 amino acids. The V end lost 2 bases, the J end lost 6 bases, and 19 bases lay between the germline ends. The sample consisted of PBMCs. The clonotype originates from a woman aged 45-59 years in good health and CMV-seropositive. The rearrangement links TRBV7-8 to TRBJ1-2; D is perhaps TRBD1 (6 bases). CDR3: CASSLRYSGGANGYTF. The CDR3 nucleotides read TGTGCCAGCAGCTTACGATACTCGGGGGGCGCGAATGGCTACACCTTC.